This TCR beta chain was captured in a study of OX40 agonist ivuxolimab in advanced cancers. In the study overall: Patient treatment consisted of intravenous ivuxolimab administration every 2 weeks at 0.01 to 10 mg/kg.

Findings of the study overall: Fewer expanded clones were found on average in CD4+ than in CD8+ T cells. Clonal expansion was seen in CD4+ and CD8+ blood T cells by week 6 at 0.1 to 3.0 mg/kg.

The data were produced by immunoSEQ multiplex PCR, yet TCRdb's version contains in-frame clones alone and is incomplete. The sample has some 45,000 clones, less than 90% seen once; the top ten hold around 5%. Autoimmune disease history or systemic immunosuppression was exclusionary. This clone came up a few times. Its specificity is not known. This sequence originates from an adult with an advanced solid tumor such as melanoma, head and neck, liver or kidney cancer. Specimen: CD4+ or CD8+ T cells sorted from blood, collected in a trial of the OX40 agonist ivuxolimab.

The DNA of the CDR3 is TGTGCCATCCCGGACAGAAAGAACACTGAAGCTTTCTTT. Its protein product is CAIPDRKNTEAFF. This chain links TRBV9 with TRBJ1-1, with D perhaps matching TRBD1 (6 bases). With 9 bases removed from V and 1 base from J, the gap between germline ends came to 13 bases. Germline CDR1 and CDR2: SGDLS and YYNGEE. CDR3 length: 13 amino acids. The variable domain in full, completed from reference TRBV9 and TRBJ1-1, reads DSGVTQTPKHLITATGQRVTLRCSPRSGDLSVYWYQQSLDQGLQFLIQYYNGEERAKGNILERFSAQQFPDLHSELNLSSLELGDSALYFCAIPDRKNTEAFFGQGTRLTVV.